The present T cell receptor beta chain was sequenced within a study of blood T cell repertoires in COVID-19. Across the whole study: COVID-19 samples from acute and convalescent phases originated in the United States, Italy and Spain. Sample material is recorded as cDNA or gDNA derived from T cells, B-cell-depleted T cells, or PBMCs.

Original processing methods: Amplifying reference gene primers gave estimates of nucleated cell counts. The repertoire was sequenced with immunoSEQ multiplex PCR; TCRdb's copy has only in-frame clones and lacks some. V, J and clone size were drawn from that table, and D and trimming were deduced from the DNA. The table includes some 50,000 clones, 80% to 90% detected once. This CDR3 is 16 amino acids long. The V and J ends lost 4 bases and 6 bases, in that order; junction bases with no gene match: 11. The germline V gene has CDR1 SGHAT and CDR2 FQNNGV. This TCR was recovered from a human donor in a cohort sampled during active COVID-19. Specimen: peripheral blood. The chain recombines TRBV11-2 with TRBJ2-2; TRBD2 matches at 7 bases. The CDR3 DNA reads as TGTGCCAGCAGCTCCCCCCGGGACTACCCTCCCGGGGAGCTGTTTTTT. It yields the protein CASSSPRDYPPGELFF. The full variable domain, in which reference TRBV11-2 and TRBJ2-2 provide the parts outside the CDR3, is EAGVAQSPRYKIIEKRQSVAFWCNPISGHATLYWYQQILGQGPKLLIQFQNNGVVDDSQLPKDRFSAERLKGVDSTLKIQPAKLEDSAVYLCASSSPRDYPPGELFFGEGSRLTVL.